Below, 11 T cell receptor beta chains from the same sample are listed, as sequenced in a study of T-cell reconstitution after alpha-beta-depleted transplantation in children (dated by TCRdb to between 2015 and 2016). The sample's treatment or condition, from its label and the paper: allogeneic hematopoietic cell transplantation with graft depleted of TCRalphabeta T cells and CD19 B cells. Library method: PCR. The sequencer was an Illumina HiSeq 2500. TCR library preparation used molecular barcoding, with unique molecular identifiers applied to normalize quantification of the TCRbeta repertoire. In-frame beta chains were kept once TCRdb had trimmed the public reads at Q25 with fastp and called clones with MiXCR. Each CDR3 protein appears once, grouped with its most common genes and DNA. This sample has approximately 1,000,000 distinct CDR3 sequences in its table, and about 29% of those were observed once. Clones ranked in the top ten supply roughly 30% of the sample.

This sample comprised PBMCs, mostly from graft donor cells, obtained 360 days after TCRalphabeta/CD19-depleted stem cell transplant. The receptors stem from a boy under three years old who had a stem cell transplant for SCID, so the T cells may come from the graft donor.

The chain joins TRBV11-2 to TRBJ1-4; D might be TRBD1 (5 bases). This CDR3 is 16 amino acids long. Trimming took 5 bases from V and 8 from J, leaving 21 bases between them. Germline V gene sequence: CDR1 SGHAT, CDR2 FQNNGV. As DNA, the CDR3 is TGTGCCAGCAGCCCTAGCGCATCGGGGGGTATGGAAAAACTGTTTTTT. It yields the protein CASSPSASGGMEKLFF.

The chain uses TRBV12-3 or TRBV12-4 and TRBJ1-1; no clear D. The ends were cut back, 2 bases at V and 2 bases at J, with 12 bases in the middle. The CDR3 consists of 15 residues. The DNA of the CDR3 is TGTGCCAGCAGTTTATCCGAAAGACCTAACACTGAAGCTTTCTTT. This codes for CASSLSERPNTEAFF.

This chain connects TRBV12-3 or TRBV12-4 to TRBJ1-2, with 7 bases lining up with TRBD1. This CDR3 has 12 residues. With V trimmed by 6 bases and J by 3 bases, 1 base remained unmatched. The CDR3 sequence is CASSRGYYGYTF. In nucleotides, the CDR3 is TGTGCCAGCAGCAGGGGGTACTATGGCTACACCTTC.

V gene TRBV12-3 or TRBV12-4 combines with J gene TRBJ2-3; the match to TRBD2 covers 10 bases. The trim removed 6 bases at V and 5 bases at J, leaving 11 bases unmatched. The CDR3 extends over 16 amino acids. CDR3 loop: CASSHRLAGEIDTQYF. The CDR3 DNA follows: TGTGCCAGCAGCCACCGCCTAGCGGGGGAAATAGATACGCAGTATTTT.

This clonotype was picked up a small number of times. The chain carries TRBV12-3 or TRBV12-4 and TRBJ2-5; no clear D. V dropped 0 bases and J dropped 0 bases, with 17 bases sitting between them. The length of the CDR3 is 18 residues. CDR3 in DNA: TGTGCCAGCAGTTTAGCGTATCGGGCCCGATCGTACCAAGAGACCCAGTACTTC. It translates to CASSLAYRARSYQETQYF.

This clonotype was seen a few times. This chain links TRBV12-3 or TRBV12-4 with TRBJ1-6, with a tentative D call TRBD1 (5 bases). Trimming took off 3 bases at V and 4 bases at J, with 7 bases between the two ends. This CDR3 spans 14 amino acids. The CDR3 spells CASSLGRYNSPLHF. The CDR3 region has the DNA TGTGCCAGCAGTTTGGGGCGGTATAATTCACCCCTCCACTTT.

This clonotype was detected only a few times. The chain carries TRBV7-6 and TRBJ1-6; D perhaps matches TRBD1 (5 bases). The CDR3 contains 16 residues. V lost 1 base and J 3 bases, leaving 10 bases between the germline ends. CDR1 is SGHVS, CDR2 FNYEAQ, per germline. In nucleotides, the CDR3 is TGTGCCAGCAGCTTAGGGACAAGAGGCTATAATTCACCCCTCCACTTT. This sequence encodes CASSLGTRGYNSPLHF.

V is TRBV29-1 and J is TRBJ1-4, with 9 bases that match TRBD1. The germline V gene has CDR1 SQVTM and CDR2 ANQGSEA. There are 13 residues in the CDR3. CDR3 coding DNA: TGCAGTGGACAGGGGAGGACTAATGAAAAACTGTTTTTT. Translated: CSGQGRTNEKLFF.

In this sample, this clonotype turned up a few times. V usage is TRBV7-3 and J usage is TRBJ2-1; 11 positions agree with TRBD2. V was pared by 1 base and J by 6 bases, with 14 bases of the junction left unmatched. The germline gives CDR1 SGHTA, CDR2 FQGTGA. The CDR3 runs 19 residues. The CDR3 DNA follows: TGTGCCAGCAGCTTAATTGCTAGCGGGGGGACTTATAGGTCCAATGAGCAGTTCTTC. Translation: CASSLIASGGTYRSNEQFF.

The chain employs TRBV12-3 or TRBV12-4 and TRBJ2-5; weak D call: TRBD2 (6 bases). With 6 bases removed from V and 5 bases from J, the gap between germline ends came to 16 bases. The CDR3 is made up of 14 amino acids. CDR3 sequence reads: CASSPSDWAETQYF. The CDR3 nucleotides are TGTGCCAGCAGCCCTAGCGACTGGGCGGAGACCCAGTACTTC.

This clonotype was observed a handful of times. This chain joins TRBV7-9 and TRBJ2-1, with no clear D. The ends were cut back, 4 bases at V and 0 bases at J, with 10 bases in the middle. This CDR3 has 15 amino acids. Germline V gene sequence: CDR1 SEHNR, CDR2 FQNEAQ (reference sequence). This CDR3 is CASSSLRSSYNEQFF. In DNA form, the CDR3 reads TGTGCCAGCAGCTCGCTCCGGAGCTCCTACAATGAGCAGTTCTTC.